These 9 T cell receptor beta chains were all obtained from the same sample, sequenced in a study of T cell responses to AZD1222 COVID-19 vaccine. The table came from immunoSEQ multiplex PCR; TCRdb's copy has only in-frame clones and leaves some out. The sample shows around 130,000 clones, about 91% of them seen only once. Sample: peripheral blood, taken on day 0 of AZD1222 vaccination. The receptors were sampled from an adult in good health.

A single count supports this clone. The chain couples TRBV2 to TRBJ1-2; TRBD1 might be the D (5 bases). Germline V gene sequence: CDR1 SNHLY, CDR2 FYNNEI. The CDR3 contains 16 residues. Trimming pared 0 bases from V and 4 bases from J, leaving 15 bases between. The CDR3: CASSEATSSQGYGYTF. The DNA for the CDR3 is TGTGCCAGCAGTGAAGCCACCTCCTCTCAGGGCTATGGCTACACCTTC.

Note on this clone: This sample includes further DNA sequences coding for the same CDR3. This chain joins TRBV27 and TRBJ2-2; 9 positions agree with TRBD1. The J segment lost 2 bases and the V segment lost 5 bases, leaving 6 bases of the junction unmatched. Germline assignment: CDR1 MNHEY and CDR2 SMNVEV (reference sequence). CDR3 length: 16 residues. DNA of the CDR3: TGTGCCAGCAGTCCCTTGGGACAGGGAAACACCGGGGAGCTGTTTTTT. Protein sequence: CASSPLGQGNTGELFF.

The V and J genes are TRBV5-1 and TRBJ1-4, with D hard to call. This CDR3 comprises 14 residues. The germline V and J ends were trimmed by 0 bases and 8 bases, with 11 bases remaining between them. Germline loops: CDR1 SGHRS, CDR2 YFSETQ. This chain's CDR3 is CASSLVWEMEKLFF. The CDR3 DNA is TGCGCCAGCAGCTTGGTTTGGGAAATGGAAAAACTGTTTTTT.

J is TRBJ1-1 and V is TRBV4-2; D uncertain. V dropped 0 bases and J dropped 13 bases, with 21 bases sitting between them. This CDR3 is built from 15 residues. In germline, CDR1 is LGHNA, CDR2 YNFKEQ. CDR3 sequence: CASSQDRHSFFFDFF. The CDR3 region has the DNA TGTGCCAGCAGCCAAGACAGACACAGCTTTTTTTTTGATTTCTTT.

This clone was counted between two and nine times. This chain links TRBV7-9 with TRBJ1-2; D perhaps matches TRBD1 (5 bases). The CDR3 is made up of 16 amino acids. From germline, CDR1 is SEHNR and CDR2 FQNEAQ (reference sequence). The V end was cut by 2 bases, the J end by 8 bases, with 21 bases between. The CDR3 is CASSLITGGVQRGYTF. The CDR3, as DNA: TGTGCCAGCAGCTTAATCACTGGAGGGGTTCAGAGGGGCTACACCTTC.

This clone was recorded a few times. This chain joins TRBV2 and TRBJ2-5; D is uncertain. The V gene's germline CDR1 is SNHLY and CDR2 FYNNEI. This CDR3 contains 12 residues. Between the trimmed V and J ends, which lost 6 bases and 3 bases, there was a span of 8 bases. This chain's CDR3 is CASSSDEETQYF. In nucleotides, the CDR3 is TGTGCCAGCAGCTCGGACGAAGAGACCCAGTACTTC.

The chain has TRBV29-1 and TRBJ2-7; TRBD1 or TRBD2 may be the D gene (5 bases each). V gave up 4 bases and J gave up 0 bases, with 13 bases separating them. The CDR3 is 14 residues long. CDR1 and CDR2 (germline): SQVTM, ANQGSEA. CDR3 loop: CSVGPSGSSYEQYF. CDR3 bases: TGCAGCGTTGGACCCTCAGGGAGCTCCTACGAGCAGTACTTC.

The rearrangement links TRBV6-5 to TRBJ1-1; D is uncertain. Trimming shortened V by 4 bases and J by 2 bases, and 14 bases separated the two germline ends. The CDR3 has 15 residues. Germline loops: CDR1 MNHEY, CDR2 SVGAGI. Here the CDR3 DNA reads TGTGCCAGCAGTTCACAACCACCAATAAACACTGAAGCTTTCTTT. The encoded protein is CASSSQPPINTEAFF.

The sample holds one count of this clone. This chain uses TRBV2 with TRBJ1-5; the match to TRBD1 covers 7 bases. The CDR3 loop spans 14 amino acids. The germline V gene has CDR1 SNHLY and CDR2 FYNNEI. V was clipped by 6 bases and J by 3 bases; unmatched bases: 5. The CDR3 spells CASRLTGTNQPQHF. CDR3 bases: TGTGCCAGCAGGTTGACAGGGACCAATCAGCCCCAGCATTTT.